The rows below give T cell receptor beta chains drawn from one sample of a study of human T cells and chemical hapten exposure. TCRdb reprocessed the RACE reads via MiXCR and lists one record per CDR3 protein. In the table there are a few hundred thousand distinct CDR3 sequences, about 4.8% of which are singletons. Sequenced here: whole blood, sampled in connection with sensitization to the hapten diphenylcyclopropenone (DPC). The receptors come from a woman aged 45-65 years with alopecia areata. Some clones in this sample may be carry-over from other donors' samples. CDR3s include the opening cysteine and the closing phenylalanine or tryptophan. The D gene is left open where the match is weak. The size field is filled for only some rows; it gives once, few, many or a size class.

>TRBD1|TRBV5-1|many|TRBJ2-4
TGCGCCAGCAGCGCTAACAGGGGGCCGACGGACATTCAGTACTTC
CASSANRGPTDIQYF
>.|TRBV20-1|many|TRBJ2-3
TGCAGTGCTAGTTCGGTGAGGGAGAAAACAGATACGCAGTATTTT
CSASSVREKTDTQYF
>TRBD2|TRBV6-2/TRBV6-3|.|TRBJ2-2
TGTGCCAGCAGTTACTCCAGCGGGAGGGCGAACACCGGGGAGCTGTTTTTT
CASSYSSGRANTGELFF
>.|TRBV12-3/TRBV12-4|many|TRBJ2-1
TGTGCCAGCAGTTTTCAAAATACGGGAGTACGAGGTAATGAGCAGTTCTTC
CASSFQNTGVRGNEQFF
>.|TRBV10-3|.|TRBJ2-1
TGTGCCATCAGTAAACTTCACAATGAGCAGTTCTTC
CAISKLHNEQFF
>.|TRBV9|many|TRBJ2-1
TGTGCCAGCAGGAAACCTGGGACTCCCCGGCGGCAGTTCTTC
CASRKPGTPRRQFF
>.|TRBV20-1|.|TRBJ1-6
TGCAGTGCATACATCTCCTATAATTCACCCCTCCACTTT
CSAYISYNSPLHF
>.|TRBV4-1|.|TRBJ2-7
TGCGCCAGCAGCCAAGGGAACAAGCAGTACTTC
CASSQGNKQYF
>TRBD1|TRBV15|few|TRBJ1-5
TGTGCCACCAGCAGGGGTAGGGGGACAGGGACCTCCCCCGGCCAGCCCCAGCATTTT
CATSRGRGTGTSPGQPQHF
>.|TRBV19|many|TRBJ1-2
TGTGCCAGTAGTATTGCGCCGGACCCTATCGGCTACACCTTC
CASSIAPDPIGYTF
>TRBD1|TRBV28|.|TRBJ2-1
TGTGCCAGCAGTTCGGACAGGGGGGTCTCCTATGAGCAGTTCTTC
CASSSDRGVSYEQFF
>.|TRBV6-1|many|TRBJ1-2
TGTGCCAGCAGTGAGCAGAGTTTCTATGGCTACACCTTC
CASSEQSFYGYTF
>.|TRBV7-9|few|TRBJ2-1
TGTGCCAGCACCCCGCCAACTTGGGCTACGCTTTACAATGAGCAGTTCTTC
CASTPPTWATLYNEQFF
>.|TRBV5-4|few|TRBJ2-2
TGTGCCAGCAGCTTGGGGCTAGCGCAGAACACCGGGGAGCTGTTTTTT
CASSLGLAQNTGELFF
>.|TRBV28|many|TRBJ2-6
TGTGCCAGCAGTTTCGGAGGGGACCTGACTTTC
CASSFGGDLTF
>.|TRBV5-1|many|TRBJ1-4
TGCGCCAGCAGCTTGGATCCAGGACAGACAAATGAAAAACTGTTTTTT
CASSLDPGQTNEKLFF
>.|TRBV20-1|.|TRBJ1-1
TGCAGTGCTAGCGGGGTCATGAACACTGAAGCTTTCTTT
CSASGVMNTEAFF
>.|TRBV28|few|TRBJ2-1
TGTGCCAGCAGTTTACGGGACCACTACAATGAGCAGTTCTTC
CASSLRDHYNEQFF
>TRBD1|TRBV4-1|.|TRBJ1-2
TGCGCCAGCAGCGTCCGGGACAGAAACGATGGCTACACCTTC
CASSVRDRNDGYTF
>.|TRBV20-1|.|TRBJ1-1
TGCAGTGCTTATATGACAGGCCGGGGGACTGAAGCTTTCTTT
CSAYMTGRGTEAFF
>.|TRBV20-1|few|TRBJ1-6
TGCAGTGCTACCTGGACAAGCGAATCACCCCTCCACTTT
CSATWTSESPLHF
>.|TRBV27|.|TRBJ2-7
TGTGCCAGCAGTCTAGGGAGAATTCCCTACGAGCAGTACTTC
CASSLGRIPYEQYF
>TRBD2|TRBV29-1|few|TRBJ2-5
TGCAGCGTTGATGGCGGGAGGGCGGTAGAACAAGAGACCCAGTACTTC
CSVDGGRAVEQETQYF
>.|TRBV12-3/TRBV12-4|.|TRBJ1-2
TGTGCCAGCAGTCCAGGTGGGAAGGGCTACACCTTC
CASSPGGKGYTF
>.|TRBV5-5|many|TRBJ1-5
TGTGCCAGCAGCTTGGCCCAGGGAAACAATCAGCCCCAGCATTTT
CASSLAQGNNQPQHF
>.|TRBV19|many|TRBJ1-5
TGTGCCAGTAGTATCAGATTCAATCAGCCCCAGCATTTT
CASSIRFNQPQHF
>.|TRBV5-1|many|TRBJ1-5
TGCGCCAGCAGCCCCCGGGGGGGCAGCAATCAGCCCCAGCATTTT
CASSPRGGSNQPQHF
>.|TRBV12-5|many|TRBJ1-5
TGTGCTAGTAAACCGGACACCGCTAAGGCCCAGCATTTT
CASKPDTAKAQHF
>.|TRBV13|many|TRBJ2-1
TGTGCCAGCAGCCCTCGGGGGTCTTCCTACAATGAGCAGTTCTTC
CASSPRGSSYNEQFF
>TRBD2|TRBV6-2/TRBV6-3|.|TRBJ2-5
TGTGCCAGCAGTCCACTTCCTAGCGGGGGGCCTCAAGAGACCCAGTACTTC
CASSPLPSGGPQETQYF
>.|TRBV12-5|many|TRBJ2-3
TGTGCTAGTGGCCGAGGGGACGCAGGGGTCCCAGATACGCAGTATTTT
CASGRGDAGVPDTQYF
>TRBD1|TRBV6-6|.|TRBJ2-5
TGTGCCAGCAGCCTCAGGGGGCAGGGGACCCAGTACTTC
CASSLRGQGTQYF
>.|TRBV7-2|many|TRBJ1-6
TGTGCCAGCAGCTTAGGGCAGGGCTTTGGGTATAATTCACCCCTCCACTTT
CASSLGQGFGYNSPLHF
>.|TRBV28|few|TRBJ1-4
TGTGCCAGCAGTTTAGTCACAGGGTCTCTTGAAAAACTGTTTTTT
CASSLVTGSLEKLFF
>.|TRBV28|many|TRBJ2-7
TGTGCCAGCAGTTTACTAGCACCTACTGGGGAGCAGTACTTC
CASSLLAPTGEQYF
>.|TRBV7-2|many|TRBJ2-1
TGTGCCAGCAGCTTTCCAACGCGTTACAATGAGCAGTTCTTC
CASSFPTRYNEQFF
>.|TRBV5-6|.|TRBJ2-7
TGTGCCAGCAGCGGGGACACCTTCTACGAGCAGTACTTC
CASSGDTFYEQYF
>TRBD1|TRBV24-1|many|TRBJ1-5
TGTGCCACCAGTGATTCCGGACAGGCCGATAGCAATCAGCCCCAGCATTTT
CATSDSGQADSNQPQHF
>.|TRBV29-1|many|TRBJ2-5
TGCAGCGTTGACGGGGGCGAGACCCAGTACTTC
CSVDGGETQYF
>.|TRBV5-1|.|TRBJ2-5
TGCGCCAGCAGCTACTTGGGGGGACATTTAGAGACCCAGTACTTC
CASSYLGGHLETQYF
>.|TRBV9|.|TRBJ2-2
TGTGCCAGCCGTTCAGGGACCGGGGAGCTGTTTTTT
CASRSGTGELFF
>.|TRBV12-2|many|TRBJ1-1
TGTGCAAGTCGCTTCCTGCTCGGACAGGAGAACACTGAAGCTTTCTTT
CASRFLLGQENTEAFF
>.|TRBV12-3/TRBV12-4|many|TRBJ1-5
TGTGCCAGCACTCCTGGGGGGGGGATCGCGGGCAATCAGCCCCAGCATTTT
CASTPGGGIAGNQPQHF
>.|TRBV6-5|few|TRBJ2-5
TGTGCCAGCAGTTACGGACAGAAGGAGACCCAGTACTTC
CASSYGQKETQYF
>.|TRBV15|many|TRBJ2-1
TGTGCCACCAGCAGAGAAGTTACGGGCCACAATGAGCAGTTCTTC
CATSREVTGHNEQFF
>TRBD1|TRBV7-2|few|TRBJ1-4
TGTGCCAGCAGCCGACAGGGGGCAACTAATGAAAAACTGTTTTTT
CASSRQGATNEKLFF
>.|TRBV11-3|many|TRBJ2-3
TGTGCCAGCAGCTTAGATGGTGGGGGTAAAAGCACAGATACGCAGTATTTT
CASSLDGGGKSTDTQYF
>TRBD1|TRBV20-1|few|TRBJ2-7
TGCAGTGCTAGACAGACAGGGGAAATGGGTTACGAGCAGTACTTC
CSARQTGEMGYEQYF
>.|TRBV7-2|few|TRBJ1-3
TGTGCCAGCAGCTCAGTCTCGGGACAAGGCTCTGGAAACACCATATATTTT
CASSSVSGQGSGNTIYF
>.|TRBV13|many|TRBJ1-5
TGTGCCAGCAGCTTAGCGGGCGGGAGGGGAAATCAGCCCCAGCATTTT
CASSLAGGRGNQPQHF
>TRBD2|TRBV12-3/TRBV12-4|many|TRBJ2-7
TGTGCCAGCAGTTTCGCGGGGGACTCCGAGCAGTACTTC
CASSFAGDSEQYF
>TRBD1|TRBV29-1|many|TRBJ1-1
TGCAGCGTTGAATACGGGACAGCGAACACTGAAGCTTTCTTT
CSVEYGTANTEAFF
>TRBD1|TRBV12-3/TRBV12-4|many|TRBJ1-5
TGTGCCAGCAGTCTACAAGCAAGACAGGGGGGTAATCAGCCCCAGCATTTT
CASSLQARQGGNQPQHF